This is a list of T cell receptor beta chains from one sample in a study of T-cell memory formation after mild COVID-19. In TCRdb, the 5' RACE reads were re-called with MiXCR into one record per CDR3 protein. The sample carries under 300,000 distinct CDR3 sequences, around 8% recorded once. Sequenced sample: PBMCs or a T cell subset sorted from them (not recorded which). The receptors originated from a young man who had mild COVID-19 (a few samples of this study predate the infection). Cell type and time point are not known. Each CDR3 is given without its conserved first and last residue. Clone size is given for some rows only: seen once, a few or many times, or a class if the clone is expanded.

size: few; V: TRBV28; CDR3: ASSPGDVPGYT
size: -; V: TRBV7-2; CDR3: ASSTTGVLNQPQH
size: -; V: TRBV6-6; CDR3: ASSYSRQGENIQY
size: many; V: TRBV21-1; CDR3: ASSNGTGDRINEKLF
size: -; V: TRBV19; CDR3: ASSAKGRRGRNYGYT
size: -; V: TRBV4-3; CDR3: ASSHSRPDEQY
size: few; V: TRBV7-2; CDR3: ASSARTWDQETQY
size: many; V: TRBV12-3/TRBV12-4; CDR3: ASSLNTIY
size: few; V: TRBV5-1; CDR3: ASSSDPLSGGATDTQY
size: many; V: TRBV15; CDR3: ATSGQNNSPLH
size: -; V: TRBV7-9; CDR3: ASSFWGARPYEQY
size: many; V: TRBV4-3; CDR3: ASSHGYNSPLH
size: many; V: TRBV13; CDR3: ASSQFPGFSYGYT
size: -; V: TRBV7-3; CDR3: ASSQGAELF
size: many; V: TRBV7-2; CDR3: ASSPGYSSPLH
size: -; V: TRBV7-2; CDR3: ASSELFRNLY
size: -; V: TRBV7-9; CDR3: ASSLALDGDEKLF
size: few; V: TRBV30; CDR3: AWSLAMGEQY
size: -; V: TRBV20-1; CDR3: SARPGLGDSPLH
size: few; V: TRBV12-3/TRBV12-4; CDR3: ASRILGELNTEAF
size: -; V: TRBV20-1; CDR3: SARLAGVSYDEQF
size: many; V: TRBV5-1; CDR3: ASSLGDIGSYEQY
size: -; V: TRBV6-2/TRBV6-3; CDR3: ASSAYFLGDTKY
size: -; V: TRBV6-6; CDR3: ASSPGDNEQF
size: few; V: TRBV11-2; CDR3: ATEGGGEETQY
size: few; V: TRBV20-1; CDR3: SAPPRPMNTEAF
size: many; V: TRBV3-1; CDR3: ASSRPTGGSYNEQF
size: -; V: TRBV7-6; CDR3: ATRDRGITGELF
size: -; V: TRBV7-8; CDR3: ASSLTVYSNQPQH
size: few; V: TRBV20-1; CDR3: SASRTPTTYGYT
size: few; V: TRBV5-1; CDR3: ASSLVRQLANTEAF
size: few; V: TRBV11-2; CDR3: ASSLDRGGLRETQY
size: few; V: TRBV15; CDR3: ATSSRDRPDNEQF
size: many; V: TRBV11-2; CDR3: ASSLVGQGERGGETQY
size: -; V: TRBV20-1; CDR3: SATFGGAPYNEQF
size: few; V: TRBV5-4; CDR3: ASSFEAQGSDGYT
size: few; V: TRBV7-2; CDR3: ASSRAGTQEKLF
size: few; V: TRBV4-2; CDR3: ASSQVQNGGAGNEQF
size: many; V: TRBV20-1; CDR3: SARALAGGSDTQY
size: -; V: TRBV5-1; CDR3: ASSPGPVGEKLF
size: -; V: TRBV6-2/TRBV6-3; CDR3: ASKKGNTEAF